This TCR beta chain appears in the sequencing data of a study of cytomegalovirus exposure and HLA in healthy donors. V was trimmed by 5 bases and J by 0 bases, leaving 10 bases between them. This CDR3 has 14 amino acids. Germline CDR1 and CDR2: MNHNS and SASEGT. The study's findings and limits: Trimming of TCR beta V- and J-genes showed a link, identified in a later analysis, to a missense DCLRE1C variant.

A remark on this clone: Its target is not known.

The study ran its PCR with 60 Vbeta and 13 Jbeta primers. Only in-frame clones appear in the TCRdb table, and some are missing; sequencing was by immunoSEQ multiplex PCR. The sample lists under 150,000 clones; 70% to 85% were seen once. Sequenced input: PBMCs. V gene TRBV6-1 combines with J gene TRBJ1-1; the D gene is possibly TRBD1 (6 bases). This TCR derives from a boy younger than 18 in good health and CMV-seronegative. The CDR3 bases are TGTGCCAGCAGTCAGGACAGCATGAACACTGAAGCTTTCTTT. It yields the protein CASSQDSMNTEAFF.